This T cell receptor (beta chain) was captured in a study of sequential checkpoint blockade in melanoma (dated by TCRdb to about 2019). Looking at the study overall: Patients were randomized 1:1 to first-line nivolumab followed by ipilimumab (arm A) or ipilimumab followed by nivolumab (arm B). Roughly 20 patients had matched tumor biopsies taken before treatment and at week 13, after single-agent nivolumab (arm A) or ipilimumab (arm B). DNA from roughly 91 pretreatment melanoma tumor samples underwent TCRbeta immunosequencing. Maintenance nivolumab was given following each of the two trial sequences. Roughly 85% of the matched pre- and post-treatment tumor biopsy pairs came from the same lesion. What the research found in general, with its limitations: Validation of the response-prediction model combining TCR metrics and mutation burden is needed in larger, independent patient cohorts. Among patients in arm A, the nivolumab-first arm, pretreatment tumor TIL clonality was associated with response (P = .04). Small sample sizes and reduced statistical power limited the within-arm analyses of tumor T-cell fraction. Achieving clinical benefit was about 30 times more likely for patients whose tumor T-cell fraction and clonality increased by week 13. PD-L1 staining and CD8+ T-cell counts correlated with tumor T-cell fraction and clonality, whereas mutational load did not.

The sample's treatment or condition label is to be understood as: randomized to nivolumab then ipilimumab (arm A) or the reverse (arm B). None of the patients in the trial had previously been given DNA-damaging chemotherapy. The samples were obtained from melanoma patients enrolled in CheckMate 064, an open-label, randomized phase II trial testing sequential checkpoint blockade. Genomic DNA from formalin-fixed paraffin-embedded (FFPE) tissue samples served as the input for tumor TCR sequencing. Cut back by 3 bases and 0 bases, the V and J ends lie 9 bases apart. The CDR3, cysteine through phenylalanine, is 15 amino acids long. The sequence is cut down to CDR3 DNA, 45 bases in frame from base 1. From a lookup of the germline V gene, CDR1 and CDR2 are KGHSH and LQKENI. TCRbeta CDR3 regions were immunosequenced from genomic DNA with the immunoSEQ Assay. Genomic DNA was amplified by bias-controlled multiplex PCR before high-throughput sequencing. Per the authors' processing: To quantify the absolute abundance of each unique TCRbeta CDR3 region, the sequences were collapsed and filtered. Clonality, defined as 1 minus Pielou's evenness, was calculated using only productive rearrangements. Tumor T-cell fraction was calculated by normalizing TCRbeta template counts to the amount of usable DNA, which was estimated from several housekeeping genes. A previously published method was used to identify clones with significantly greater frequencies in on-treatment samples than in baseline samples. Drawn from immuneACCESS, this table holds only the in-frame rearrangements with V and J called that TCRdb kept. Clones are partly lost; checked studies trace under half to an unresolved V gene and leave the rest unexplained. Clonal size and the V and J genes are those of that table, whereas D and trimming came from the DNA. The sample profile shows more than 6,500 clones; more than 20% of them were found once. The top ten constitute 12% of the sample.

On this clone itself: Its antigen remains undetermined. Per-nucleotide qualities are absent, and no much larger clonotype sits a single base away.

The TCR sequence derives from a human donor with melanoma. Recombination connected TRBV18 to TRBJ1-3, with the D gene not clear enough to name. Specimen: tumor tissue (inferred from file names), collected from a patient given nivolumab and ipilimumab in sequence. The nucleotides read TGTGCCAGCTCACCCGACATCTTCTCTGGAAACACCATATATTTT. Its amino acids are CASSPDIFSGNTIYF. Reference TRBV18 and TRBJ1-3 proteins supply the regions before and after the CDR3; the full variable domain is: NAGVMQNPRHLVRRRGQEARLRCSPMKGHSHVYWYRQLPEEGLKFMVYLQKENIIDESGMPKERFSAEFPKEGPSILRIQQVVRGDSAAYFCASSPDIFSGNTIYFGEGSWLTVV.